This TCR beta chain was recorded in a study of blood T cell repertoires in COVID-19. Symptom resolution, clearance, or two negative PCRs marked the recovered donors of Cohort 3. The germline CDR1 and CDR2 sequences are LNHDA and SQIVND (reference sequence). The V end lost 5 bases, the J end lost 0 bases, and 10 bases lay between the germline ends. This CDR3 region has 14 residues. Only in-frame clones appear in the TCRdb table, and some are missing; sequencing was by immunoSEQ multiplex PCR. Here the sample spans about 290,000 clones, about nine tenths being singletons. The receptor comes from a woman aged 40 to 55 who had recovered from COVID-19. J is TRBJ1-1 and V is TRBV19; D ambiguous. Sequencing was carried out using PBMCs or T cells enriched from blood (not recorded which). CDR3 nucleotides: TGTGCCAGTAGTGGTGGGCCCCTGAACACTGAAGCTTTCTTT. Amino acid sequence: CASSGGPLNTEAFF.